These 27 T cell receptor beta chains came from one sample sequenced in a study of response to subunit inactivated influenza vaccine. TCRdb recomputed calls from the RT-PCR reads with MiXCR, one row per CDR3 protein. In the table there are roughly 700,000 distinct CDR3 sequences, about 15% of which are singletons. The input for sequencing was PBMCs from blood, taken 14 days before vaccination. The receptors were sampled from a man aged 45-65 years who received an inactivated influenza vaccine.

This clonotype has only a few counts. The genes are TRBV4-3 and TRBJ1-1; D is uncertain. Trimming left V 4 bases short and J 4 bases short, with 16 bases between. CDR1 LGHNA and CDR2 YSLEER come from the germline V gene. The CDR3 loop spans 15 amino acids. DNA of the CDR3: TGCGCCAGCAGCCGAAATTCGGCGGGTTCCACTGAAGCTTTCTTT. Amino acids: CASSRNSAGSTEAFF.

Ten or more counts support this clonotype. The CDR3, as DNA: TGCAGTGCTAGCGGCCTAGGGGGGGCAGTAGATACGCAGTATTTT. Residues: CSASGLGGAVDTQYF. The rearrangement joins TRBV20-1 to TRBJ2-3; the D gene is possibly TRBD2 (7 bases). V was pared by 3 bases and J by 5 bases, with 18 bases between. In germline, CDR1 is DFQATT, CDR2 SNEGSKA (reference sequence). This CDR3 is built from 15 residues.

The chain employs TRBV4-2 and TRBJ2-7; 12 bases fit TRBD2. Trimming at V came to 0 bases and at J to 4 bases, leaving 4 bases not matched to a gene. The CDR3 has 16 residues. CDR1 LGHNA and CDR2 YNFKEQ come from the germline V gene. In nucleotides, the CDR3 is TGTGCCAGCAGCCAAGATGCTAGCGGGGGGGGGTACGAGCAGTACTTC. It is translated as CASSQDASGGGYEQYF.

This rearrangement joins TRBV7-2 to TRBJ2-7, with unresolved D. The germline V and J ends were trimmed by 1 base and 4 bases, with 14 bases remaining between them. The CDR3 contains 15 residues. The germline CDR1 and CDR2 sequences are SGHTA and FQGNSA. CDR3 DNA: TGTGCCAGCAGCTTAGTACCCCAGGACGGTTACGAGCAGTACTTC. Translation: CASSLVPQDGYEQYF. The variable domain in full, with the rest retrieved from reference TRBV7-2 and TRBJ2-7, is GAGVSQSPSNKVTEKGKDVELRCDPISGHTALYWYRQSLGQGLEFLIYFQGNSAPDKSGLPSDRFSAERTGGSVSTLTIQRTQQEDSAVYLCASSLVPQDGYEQYFGPGTRLTVT.

This clonotype was recorded a few times. The rearrangement uses TRBV20-1 and TRBJ2-3, with 10 bases aligning to TRBD1. This CDR3 has 15 amino acids. The V gene's germline CDR1 is DFQATT and CDR2 SNEGSKA (reference sequence). Trimming took 1 base from V and 1 from J; bases not matched to a gene: 2. The CDR3 region has the DNA TGCAGTGCTAGAGGGACAGGGGGTGGCACAGATACGCAGTATTTT. It is translated as CSARGTGGGTDTQYF.

The chain recombines TRBV12-3 or TRBV12-4 with TRBJ2-5; 10 bases map to TRBD1. The CDR3 runs to 14 residues. J gave up 0 bases and V 8 bases, and 3 bases lay outside the gene matches. Written as DNA, the CDR3 is TGTGCCAGCGCCGGACAGGGGGACCAAGAGACCCAGTACTTC. It translates to CASAGQGDQETQYF.

This clonotype was seen a handful of times. The chain joins TRBV4-3 to TRBJ2-1; D unresolved. CDR1 LGHNA and CDR2 YSLEER come from the germline V gene. Trimming stripped 0 bases from V and 2 bases from J, with 2 bases between. CDR3 length: 13 residues. As DNA, the CDR3 is TGCGCCAGCAGCCAAGAGCCCTACAATGAGCAGTTCTTC. Amino acid sequence: CASSQEPYNEQFF.

This chain joins TRBV12-3 or TRBV12-4 and TRBJ2-7; TRBD1 is a possible D gene (5 bases). Trimming removed 8 bases at V and 0 bases at J, with 11 bases between. This CDR3 spans 13 amino acids. The CDR3 protein is CASRWGGSYEQYF. The CDR3 nucleotides are TGTGCCAGCCGCTGGGGCGGCTCCTACGAGCAGTACTTC.

This clonotype was detected many times. The chain employs TRBV3-1 and TRBJ2-4; D may match TRBD1 or TRBD2 (5 bases each). The CDR3 runs to 15 residues. V gave up 1 base and J gave up 5 bases, with 12 bases separating them. Germline loops: CDR1 LGHDT, CDR2 YNNKEL (reference sequence). The DNA for the CDR3 is TGTGCCAGCAGCCAAGGGGCTAGGGGAGAAAACATTCAGTACTTC. This codes for CASSQGARGENIQYF.

This clonotype turned up a few times. V and J are TRBV27 and TRBJ2-7; D ambiguous. Deletions cut 5 bases from V and 0 bases from J, with 8 bases between. The CDR3 consists of 13 residues. The germline V gene has CDR1 MNHEY and CDR2 SMNVEV (reference sequence). As DNA, the CDR3 is TGTGCCAGCAGTACCTTGAGCTCCTACGAGCAGTACTTC. Protein: CASSTLSSYEQYF.

This clonotype came up many times. J is TRBJ2-4 and V is TRBV12-3 or TRBV12-4, with D possibly being TRBD1 or TRBD2 (5 bases each). The CDR3 covers 16 residues. Trimming shortened V by 6 bases and J by 3 bases, and 18 bases separated the two germline ends. CDR3 coding DNA: TGTGCCAGCAGCTCCGGACACTCAGGAGGCAAAAACATTCAGTACTTC. This encodes CASSSGHSGGKNIQYF.

The V call is TRBV7-2, the J call TRBJ2-3; 11 bases are a match to TRBD1. Losses at the gene ends were 4 bases for V and 2 bases for J; bases not matched to a gene: 5. Germline CDR1 SGHTA, CDR2 FQGNSA. CDR3 length: 16 residues. DNA for the CDR3: TGTGCCAGCAGCTACATTGGACAGGGGGCCACAGATACGCAGTATTTT. Encoded protein: CASSYIGQGATDTQYF.

The chain uses TRBV4-1 and TRBJ2-3; D remains unclear. The length of the CDR3 is 14 residues. V was shortened by 0 bases and J by 3 bases, with 7 bases between the two germline ends. Per the germline V gene, CDR1 is MGHRA and CDR2 is YSYEKL. The CDR3 region has the DNA TGCGCCAGCAGCCAAGATCTTCCGACAGATACGCAGTATTTT. Protein: CASSQDLPTDTQYF.

This clonotype was detected a few times. The rearrangement joins TRBV29-1 to TRBJ2-7; TRBD2 matches 8 bases. Germline V CDR1 and CDR2: SQVTM, ANQGSEA. J was trimmed by 3 bases and V by 6 bases; bases with no gene match: 7. The CDR3 covers 13 residues. The CDR3 region has the DNA TGCAGCGTCCATCTAGCGGGCAACTACGAGCAGTACTTC. Translation gives CSVHLAGNYEQYF.

This chain links TRBV7-2 with TRBJ2-5; 8 bases match TRBD2. The CDR3 is 14 amino acids. The ends lost 2 bases at V and 3 bases at J; junction bases unmatched: 2. Germline V CDR1 and CDR2: SGHTA, FQGNSA. CDR3 bases: TGTGCCAGCAGCTTAAGCGGGAGAAAAGAGACCCAGTACTTC. Amino acid sequence: CASSLSGRKETQYF.

This clonotype was picked up a small number of times. J is TRBJ1-6 and V is TRBV7-2; 8 nucleotides line up with TRBD1. V gave up 2 bases and J gave up 9 bases; unmatched junction bases: 6. The germline V gene has CDR1 SGHTA and CDR2 FQGNSA. The CDR3 sequence is 15 residues long. The chain's CDR3 is CASSLRRTGRSPLHF. CDR3 DNA sequence: TGTGCCAGCAGCTTAAGGCGGACAGGGCGTTCACCCCTCCACTTT. The variable domain in full, completed from reference TRBV7-2 and TRBJ1-6, reads GAGVSQSPSNKVTEKGKDVELRCDPISGHTALYWYRQSLGQGLEFLIYFQGNSAPDKSGLPSDRFSAERTGGSVSTLTIQRTQQEDSAVYLCASSLRRTGRSPLHFGNGTRLTVT.

This clonotype was counted only a few times. V is TRBV2 and J is TRBJ2-7; TRBD1 matches 8 bases. Trimming cost V 10 bases and J 6 bases; bases outside gene matches: 11. Germline values: CDR1 SNHLY, CDR2 FYNNEI. This CDR3 spans 13 amino acids. CDR3 amino acids: CATQLTGALEQYF. CDR3 DNA: TGTGCCACTCAACTGACAGGGGCCCTCGAGCAGTACTTC. The entire variable domain, with the rest obtained from reference TRBV2 and TRBJ2-7, is as follows: EPEVTQTPSHQVTQMGQEVILRCVPISNHLYFYWYRQILGQKVEFLVSFYNNEISEKSEIFDDQFSVERPDGSNFTLKIRSTKLEDSAMYFCATQLTGALEQYFGPGTRLTVT.

The J gene is TRBJ2-7, the V gene TRBV12-3 or TRBV12-4; D is uncertain. Trimming removed 6 bases at V and 1 base at J, with 10 bases between. The CDR3 length is 13 residues. The CDR3 DNA reads as TGTGCCAGCAGCTGGACGGTGTCCTACGAGCAGTACTTC. It translates to CASSWTVSYEQYF.

Only a few counts were recorded for this clonotype. The chain joins TRBV15 to TRBJ2-3, with a possible D match to TRBD2 (5 bases). The CDR3 consists of 14 residues. Trimming removed 11 bases at V and 3 bases at J, with 18 bases between. Germline values: CDR1 LNHNV, CDR2 YYDKDF (reference sequence). CDR3 protein: CAYSARPGTDTQYF. Written as DNA, the CDR3 is TGTGCCTACTCCGCCAGGCCGGGAACAGATACGCAGTATTTT.

This clonotype was detected only a few times. This chain links TRBV5-1 with TRBJ2-5, with 7 nucleotides matching TRBD2. Germline V gene lookup returns CDR1 SGHRS and CDR2 YFSETQ. J was trimmed by 5 bases and V by 4 bases; bases with no gene match: 8. The CDR3 sequence is 14 residues long. The CDR3 region is CASSPGLVPETQYF. CDR3 in DNA: TGCGCCAGCAGCCCAGGACTAGTACCGGAGACCCAGTACTTC.

The chain uses TRBV20-1 and TRBJ2-5; 12 bases fit TRBD2. The ends lost 3 bases at V and 1 base at J; junction bases unmatched: 12. Germline V gene sequence: CDR1 DFQATT, CDR2 SNEGSKA (reference sequence). The CDR3 extends over 18 amino acids. The CDR3 bases are TGCAGTGCTAGCCCTAGCGGGGGGGCACGATTGCCCCAAGAGACCCAGTACTTC. Its translation: CSASPSGGARLPQETQYF.

The chain couples TRBV3-1 to TRBJ2-3; no firm D call. V lost 0 bases and J lost 8, with 9 bases in between. The CDR3 extends over 13 amino acids. The V gene's germline CDR1 is LGHDT and CDR2 YNNKEL (reference sequence). For the CDR3, the DNA is TGTGCCAGCAGCCAAGATCACGGGTTTACGCAGTATTTT. It translates to CASSQDHGFTQYF.

This clonotype has a handful of counts. V is TRBV5-5 and J is TRBJ1-5; 9 bases align to TRBD1. In germline, CDR1 is SGHKS, CDR2 YYEKEE (reference sequence). This CDR3 has 15 amino acids. V shed 4 bases and J 5 bases; nucleotides not matched to a gene: 7. CDR3 sequence reads: CASSLGTGPYQPQHF. The CDR3 nucleotides are TGTGCCAGCAGCCTAGGGACAGGGCCTTATCAGCCCCAGCATTTT.

The chain uses TRBV20-1 and TRBJ2-7, with TRBD1 matching 9 bases. The germline CDR1 and CDR2 sequences are DFQATT and SNEGSKA (reference sequence). Trimming removed 1 base from V and 3 bases from J; junction bases left unmatched: 10. This CDR3 region has 16 residues. This CDR3 reads CSARGPGTGPFYEQYF. CDR3 coding DNA: TGCAGTGCTAGAGGCCCTGGGACAGGGCCCTTCTACGAGCAGTACTTC.

Many counts were recorded for this clonotype. The gene calls are TRBV15 and TRBJ1-5, with D uncertain. V was cut by 3 bases and J by 3 bases, with 15 bases left in between. This CDR3 has 16 residues. CDR1 is LNHNV, CDR2 YYDKDF, per germline (reference sequence). The CDR3, as DNA: TGTGCCACCAGCAGGGACGGTACCTGGGACAATCAGCCCCAGCATTTT. Protein product: CATSRDGTWDNQPQHF.

The chain has TRBV27 and TRBJ1-4; D might be TRBD1 (5 bases). Germline lookup yields CDR1 MNHEY and CDR2 SMNVEV (reference sequence). CDR3 length: 15 residues. The V end lost 2 bases, the J end lost 8 bases, and 15 bases lay between the germline ends. For the CDR3, the DNA is TGTGCCAGCAGTTTACAGTCAGGGTTTAGGGAAAAACTGTTTTTT. Amino acid sequence: CASSLQSGFREKLFF.

The V gene is TRBV25-1, the J gene TRBJ2-3, with D hard to call. Deletions cut 1 base from V and 2 bases from J, with 10 bases between. Per the germline V gene, CDR1 is MGHDK and CDR2 is SYGVNS. The CDR3 covers 15 residues. CDR3 bases: TGTGCCAGCAGTGAATCTAGGGTGGTCACAGATACGCAGTATTTT. Translated, it gives CASSESRVVTDTQYF.